This TCR beta chain stems from a study of blood T cell repertoires in COVID-19. Participants' reported clinical history set cohort assignment. The CDR3 is made up of 15 amino acids. Germline V gene data show CDR1 as LNHDA and CDR2 as SQIVND (reference sequence). V dropped 11 bases and J dropped 0 bases, with 16 bases sitting between them. As handled by the study authors: For nucleated cells, counts were estimated from reference gene primer amplification. The data were produced by immunoSEQ multiplex PCR, yet TCRdb's version contains in-frame clones alone and is incomplete. V, J and clone size derive from that table, while D and trimming were established from the DNA sequence. The sample shows 250,000 or so clones, 80% to 90% of them seen only once.

Sequenced: PBMCs or T cells enriched from blood (not recorded which). The J gene is TRBJ2-2, the V gene TRBV19; D possibly corresponds to TRBD2 (6 bases). This clonotype was sampled from a woman aged 40 to 49 who had been exposed to COVID-19. CDR3 sequence reads: CARTQWGANTGELFF. The CDR3 region has the DNA TGTGCCCGAACCCAATGGGGGGCGAACACCGGGGAGCTGTTTTTT.